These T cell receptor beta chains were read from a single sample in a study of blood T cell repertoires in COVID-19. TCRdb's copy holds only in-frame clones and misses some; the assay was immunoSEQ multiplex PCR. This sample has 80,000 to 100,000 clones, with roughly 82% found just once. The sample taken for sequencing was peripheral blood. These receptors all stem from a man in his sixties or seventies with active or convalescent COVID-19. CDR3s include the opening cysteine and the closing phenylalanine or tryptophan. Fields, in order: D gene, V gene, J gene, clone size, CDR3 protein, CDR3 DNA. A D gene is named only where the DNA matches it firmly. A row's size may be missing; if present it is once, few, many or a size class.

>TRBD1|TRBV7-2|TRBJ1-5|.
CASSQDRVQPQHF
TGTGCCAGCAGCCAGGACAGGGTACAGCCCCAGCATTTT
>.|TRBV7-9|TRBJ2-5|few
CASSSEWGVETQYF
TGTGCCAGCAGCTCGGAATGGGGGGTTGAGACCCAGTACTTC
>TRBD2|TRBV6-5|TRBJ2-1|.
CASQTGGGYNEQFF
TGTGCCAGCCAAACGGGCGGGGGATACAATGAGCAGTTCTTC
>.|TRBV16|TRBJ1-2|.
CASRNGGSNYGYTF
TGTGCCAGCAGAAACGGGGGGAGCAACTATGGCTACACCTTC
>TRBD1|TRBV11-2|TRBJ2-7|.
CASSQMTGGSYEQYF
TGTGCCAGCAGCCAAATGACAGGGGGCTCCTACGAGCAGTACTTC
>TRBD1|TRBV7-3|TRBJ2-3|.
CASSPGTGGNTQYF
TGTGCCAGCAGCCCCGGGACAGGGGGGAATACGCAGTATTTT
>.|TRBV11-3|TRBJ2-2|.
CASSLSRLAGELFF
TGTGCCAGCAGCCTTTCACGCCTAGCGGGGGAGCTGTTTTTT
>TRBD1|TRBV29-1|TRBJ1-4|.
CSVTGDYEKLFF
TGCAGCGTCACAGGGGATTATGAAAAACTGTTTTTT
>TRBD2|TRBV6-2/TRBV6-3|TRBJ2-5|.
CASSPGGGQETQYF
TGTGCCAGCAGTCCCGGGGGGGGACAAGAGACCCAGTACTTC
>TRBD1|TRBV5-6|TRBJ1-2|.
CASSFRDRGQGNHGYTF
TGTGCCAGCAGCTTCCGGGACAGGGGACAGGGAAATCATGGCTACACCTTC
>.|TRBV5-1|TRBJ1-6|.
CASSFGELGSPLHF
TGCGCCAGCAGCTTCGGGGAGCTGGGATCACCCCTCCACTTT
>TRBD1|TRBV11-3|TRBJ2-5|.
CASSSGQGWKTQYF
TGTGCCAGCAGCTCGGGACAGGGGTGGAAGACCCAGTACTTC
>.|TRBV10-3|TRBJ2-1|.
CAISEGWEDEQFF
TGTGCCATCAGTGAGGGGTGGGAGGATGAGCAGTTCTTC
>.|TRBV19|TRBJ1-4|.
CASNPAVYSTNEKLFF
TGTGCCAGTAACCCCGCGGTCTACTCAACTAATGAAAAACTGTTTTTT
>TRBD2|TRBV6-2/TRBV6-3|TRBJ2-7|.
CASSLGLRGDNSYEQYF
TGTGCCAGCAGTTTGGGACTGCGGGGGGACAATTCCTACGAGCAGTACTTC
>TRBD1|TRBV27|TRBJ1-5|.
CASRGGTGGARANQPQHF
TGTGCCAGCAGAGGTGGGACAGGGGGAGCACGCGCTAATCAGCCCCAGCATTTT
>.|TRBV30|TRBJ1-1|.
CAWSVSGDSEAFF
TGTGCCTGGAGTGTGTCGGGGGATTCTGAAGCTTTCTTT
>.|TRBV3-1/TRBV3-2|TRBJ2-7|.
CASSQELSGGEQYF
TGTGCCAGCAGCCAAGAACTCTCCGGGGGTGAGCAGTACTTC
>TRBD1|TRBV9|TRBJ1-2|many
CASSPRTGGGLNGYTF
TGTGCCAGCAGCCCACGGACAGGGGGAGGGTTAAATGGCTACACCTTC
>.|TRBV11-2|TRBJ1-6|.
CASSLDPLNSPLHF
TGTGCCAGCAGCTTAGACCCACTGAATTCACCCCTCCACTTT
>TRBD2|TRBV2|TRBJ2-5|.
CASSDSGGRRETQYF
TGTGCCAGCAGTGACAGCGGGGGGCGGCGAGAGACCCAGTACTTC
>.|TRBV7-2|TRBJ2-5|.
CASSSRGAKVETQYF
TGTGCCAGCAGCTCCAGGGGGGCGAAAGTGGAGACCCAGTACTTC
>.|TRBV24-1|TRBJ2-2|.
CATSSEARTGELFF
TGTGCCACCAGCTCCGAAGCGCGGACCGGGGAGCTGTTTTTT
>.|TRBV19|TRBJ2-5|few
CASSKGRGETQYF
TGTGCCAGTAGTAAAGGACGGGGTGAGACCCAGTACTTC
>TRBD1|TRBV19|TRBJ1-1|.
CASTPRTGMNTEAFF
TGTGCCAGTACCCCAAGGACAGGCATGAACACTGAAGCTTTCTTT
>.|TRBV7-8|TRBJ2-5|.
CASSHTRGLGETQYF
TGTGCCAGCAGCCACACACGGGGGTTGGGAGAGACCCAGTACTTC
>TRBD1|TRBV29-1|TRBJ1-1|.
CSAQYRGTEAFF
TGCAGCGCACAATACAGGGGAACTGAAGCTTTCTTT